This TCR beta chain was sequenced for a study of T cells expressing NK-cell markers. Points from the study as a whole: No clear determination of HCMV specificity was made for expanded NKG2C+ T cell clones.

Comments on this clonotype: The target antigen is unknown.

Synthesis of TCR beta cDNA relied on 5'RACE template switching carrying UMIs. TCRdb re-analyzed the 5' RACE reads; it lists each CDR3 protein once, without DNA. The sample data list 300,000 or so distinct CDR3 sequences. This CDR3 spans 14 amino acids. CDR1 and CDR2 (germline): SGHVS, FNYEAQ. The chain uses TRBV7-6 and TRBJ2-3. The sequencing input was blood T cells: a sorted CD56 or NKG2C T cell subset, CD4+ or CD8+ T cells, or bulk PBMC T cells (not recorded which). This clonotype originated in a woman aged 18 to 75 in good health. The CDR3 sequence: CASQRAISADTQYF. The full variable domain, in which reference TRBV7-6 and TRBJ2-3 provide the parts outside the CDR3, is GAGVSQSPRYKVTKRGQDVALRCDPISGHVSLYWYRQALGQGPEFLTYFNYEAQQDKSGLPNDRFSAERPEGSISTLTIQRTEQRDSAMYRCASQRAISADTQYFGPGTRLTVL.